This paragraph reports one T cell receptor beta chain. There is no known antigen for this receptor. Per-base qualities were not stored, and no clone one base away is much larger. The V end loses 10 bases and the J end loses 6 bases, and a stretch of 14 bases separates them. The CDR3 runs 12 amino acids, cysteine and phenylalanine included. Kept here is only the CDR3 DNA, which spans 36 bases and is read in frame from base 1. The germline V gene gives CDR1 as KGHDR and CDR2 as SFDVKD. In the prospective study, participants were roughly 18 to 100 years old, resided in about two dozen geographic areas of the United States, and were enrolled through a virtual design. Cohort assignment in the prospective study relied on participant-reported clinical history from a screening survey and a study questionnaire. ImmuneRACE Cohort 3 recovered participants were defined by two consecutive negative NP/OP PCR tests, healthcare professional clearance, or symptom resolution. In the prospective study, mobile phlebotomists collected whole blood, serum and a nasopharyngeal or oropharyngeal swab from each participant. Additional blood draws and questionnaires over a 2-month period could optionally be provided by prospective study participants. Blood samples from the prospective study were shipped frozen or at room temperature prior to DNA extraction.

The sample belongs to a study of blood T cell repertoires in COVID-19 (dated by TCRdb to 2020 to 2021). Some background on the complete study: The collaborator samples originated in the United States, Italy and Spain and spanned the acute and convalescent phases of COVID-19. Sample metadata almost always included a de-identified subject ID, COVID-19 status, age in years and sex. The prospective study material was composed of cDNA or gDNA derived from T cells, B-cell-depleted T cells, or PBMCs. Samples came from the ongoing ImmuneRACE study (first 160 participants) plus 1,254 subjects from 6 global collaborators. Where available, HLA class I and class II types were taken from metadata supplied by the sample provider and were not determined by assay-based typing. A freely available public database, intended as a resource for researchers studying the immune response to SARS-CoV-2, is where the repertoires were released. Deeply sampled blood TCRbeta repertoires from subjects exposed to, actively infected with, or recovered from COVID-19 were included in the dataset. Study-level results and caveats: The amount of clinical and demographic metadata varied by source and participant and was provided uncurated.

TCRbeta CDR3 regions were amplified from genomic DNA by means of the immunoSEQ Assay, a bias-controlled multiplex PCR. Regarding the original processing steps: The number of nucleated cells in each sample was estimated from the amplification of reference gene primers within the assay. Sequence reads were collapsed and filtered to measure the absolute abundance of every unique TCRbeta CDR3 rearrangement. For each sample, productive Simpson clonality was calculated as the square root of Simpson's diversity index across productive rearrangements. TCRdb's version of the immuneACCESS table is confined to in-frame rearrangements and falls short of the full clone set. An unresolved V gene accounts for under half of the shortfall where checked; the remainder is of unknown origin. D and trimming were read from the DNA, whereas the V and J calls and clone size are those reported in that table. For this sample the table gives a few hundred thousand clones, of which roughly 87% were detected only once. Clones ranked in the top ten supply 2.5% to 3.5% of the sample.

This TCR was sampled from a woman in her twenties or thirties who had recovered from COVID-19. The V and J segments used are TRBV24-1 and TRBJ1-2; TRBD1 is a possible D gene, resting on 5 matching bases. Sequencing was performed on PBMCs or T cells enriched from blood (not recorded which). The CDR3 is CATPEGSHGYTF. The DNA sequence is TGTGCCACACCGGAGGGGTCTCATGGCTACACCTTC.